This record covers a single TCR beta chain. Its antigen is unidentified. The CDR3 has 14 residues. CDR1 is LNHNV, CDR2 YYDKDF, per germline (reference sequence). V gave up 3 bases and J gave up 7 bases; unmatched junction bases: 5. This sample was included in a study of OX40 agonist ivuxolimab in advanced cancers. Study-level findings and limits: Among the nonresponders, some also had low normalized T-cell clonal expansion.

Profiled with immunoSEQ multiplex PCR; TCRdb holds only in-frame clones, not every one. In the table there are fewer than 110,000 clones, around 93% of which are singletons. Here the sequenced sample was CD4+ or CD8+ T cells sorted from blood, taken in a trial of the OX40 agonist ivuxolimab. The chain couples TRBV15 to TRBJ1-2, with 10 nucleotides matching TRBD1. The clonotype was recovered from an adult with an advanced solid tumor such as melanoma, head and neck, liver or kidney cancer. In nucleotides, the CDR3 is TGTGCCACCAGCAGGCAGACAGGGGGCGGTGGCTACACCTTC. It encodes CATSRQTGGGGYTF.